The rows below give T cell receptor beta chains drawn from one sample of a study of CD8 T cells in Susac syndrome. TCRdb re-called the immunoSEQ multiplex PCR reads through MiXCR, storing one row per CDR3 protein. The table has a few hundred thousand distinct CDR3 sequences, about 94% seen once; the top ten hold approximately 0.15%. The sequencing sample was made of CD4+ T cells from PBMCs. These receptors all stem from a human donor with Susac syndrome. Each CDR3 is given with its conserved first and last residue. Where a row states a size, it is once, few, many or the class of an expanded clone; other rows omit it.

V	size	J	CDR3
TRBV12-3/TRBV12-4	.	TRBJ1-6	CASSLGTTLGANSPLHF
TRBV30	.	TRBJ2-7	CAWETGGIYEQYF
TRBV11-3	.	TRBJ2-5	CASSLPGQGHETQYF
TRBV20-1	.	TRBJ1-1	CSARRGGGDTEAFF
TRBV30	.	TRBJ2-2	CAWSPPGGSPGELFF
TRBV6-2/TRBV6-3	.	TRBJ1-1	CASSKLGSMNTEAFF
TRBV29-1	.	TRBJ1-2	CSVRTGAEGYTF
TRBV19	.	TRBJ1-2	CASRGDRDGNYGYTF
TRBV11-1	few	TRBJ1-1	CASSPGTERMNTEAFF
TRBV4-2	.	TRBJ2-7	CASSQDREEGSAAYEQYF
TRBV12-3/TRBV12-4	once	TRBJ1-6	CASSSSRSSYNSPLHF
TRBV14	.	TRBJ1-2	CASSLRRGWNYGYTF